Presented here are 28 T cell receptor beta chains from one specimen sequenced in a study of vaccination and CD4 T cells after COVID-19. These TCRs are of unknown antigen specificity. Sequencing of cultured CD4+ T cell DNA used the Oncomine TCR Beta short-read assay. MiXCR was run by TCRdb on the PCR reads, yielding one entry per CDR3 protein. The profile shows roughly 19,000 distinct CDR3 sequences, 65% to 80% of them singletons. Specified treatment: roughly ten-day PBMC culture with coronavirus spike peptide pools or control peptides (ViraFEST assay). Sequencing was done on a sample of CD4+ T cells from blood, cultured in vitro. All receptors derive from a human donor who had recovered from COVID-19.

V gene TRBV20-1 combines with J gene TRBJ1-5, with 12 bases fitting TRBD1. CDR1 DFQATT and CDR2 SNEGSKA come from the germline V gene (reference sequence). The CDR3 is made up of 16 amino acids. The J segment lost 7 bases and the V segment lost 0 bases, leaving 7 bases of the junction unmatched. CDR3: CSAREGGQGAGQPQHF. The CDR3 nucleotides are TGCAGTGCTAGAGAGGGGGGACAGGGGGCAGGACAGCCCCAGCATTTT.

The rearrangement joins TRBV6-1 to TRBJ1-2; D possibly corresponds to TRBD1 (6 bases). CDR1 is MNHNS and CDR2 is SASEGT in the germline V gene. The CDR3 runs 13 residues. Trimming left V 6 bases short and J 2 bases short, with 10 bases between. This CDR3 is CASSRTVNYGYTF. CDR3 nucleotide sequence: TGTGCCAGCAGCAGGACAGTCAACTATGGCTACACCTTC.

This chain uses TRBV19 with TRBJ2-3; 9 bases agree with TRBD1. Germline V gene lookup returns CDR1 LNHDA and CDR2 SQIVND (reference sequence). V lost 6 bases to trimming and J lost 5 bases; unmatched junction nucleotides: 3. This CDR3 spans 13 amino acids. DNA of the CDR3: TGTGCCAGTAGGGGGACAGGGTTAGATACGCAGTATTTT. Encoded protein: CASRGTGLDTQYF.

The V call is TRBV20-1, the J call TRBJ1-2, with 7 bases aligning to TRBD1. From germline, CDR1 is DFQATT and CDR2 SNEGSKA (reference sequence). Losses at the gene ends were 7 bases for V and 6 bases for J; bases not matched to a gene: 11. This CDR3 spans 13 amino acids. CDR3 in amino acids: CSVLKEGADGYTF. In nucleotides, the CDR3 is TGCAGTGTTTTGAAAGAGGGGGCGGATGGCTACACCTTC.

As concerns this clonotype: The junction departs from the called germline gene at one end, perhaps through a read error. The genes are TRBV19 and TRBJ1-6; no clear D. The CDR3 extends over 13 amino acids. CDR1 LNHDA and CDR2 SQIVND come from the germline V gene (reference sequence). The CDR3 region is CASSPTGSSPPHF. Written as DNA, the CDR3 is TGTGCCAGTAGTCCCACGGGGAGTTCACCCCCCCACTTT. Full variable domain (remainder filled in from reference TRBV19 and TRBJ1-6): DGGITQSPKYLFRKEGQNVTLSCEQNLNHDAMYWYRQDPGQGLRLIYYSQIVNDFQKGDIAEGYSVSREKKESFPLTVTSAQKNPTAFYLCASSPTGSSPPHFGNGTRLTVT.

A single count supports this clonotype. In DNA, the CDR3 is TGTGCCAGTAGTATCCGGGGGGAGACCCAGTACTTC. Translating gives CASSIRGETQYF. V gene TRBV19 combines with J gene TRBJ2-5; the D gene is possibly TRBD2 (6 bases). The CDR3 contains 12 residues. Germline V gene sequence: CDR1 LNHDA, CDR2 SQIVND (reference sequence). Trimming cost V 3 bases and J 5 bases, with 7 bases left between them.

The CDR3 protein is CASSLMAGAYNEQFF. The DNA for the CDR3 is TGTGCCAGCAGCTTAATGGCAGGGGCCTACAATGAGCAGTTCTTC. The chain employs TRBV7-3 and TRBJ2-1; TRBD1 is a possible D gene (6 bases). The CDR3 extends over 15 amino acids. V shed 1 base and J shed 2 bases, with 9 bases lying between them. The germline CDR1 and CDR2 sequences are SGHTA and FQGTGA.

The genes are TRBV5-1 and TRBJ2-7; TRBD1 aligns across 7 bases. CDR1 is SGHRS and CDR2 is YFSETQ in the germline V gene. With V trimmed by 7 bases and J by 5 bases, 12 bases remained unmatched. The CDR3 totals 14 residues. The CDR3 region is CASSPGQQPNEQYF. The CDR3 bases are TGCGCCAGCTCCCCGGGACAGCAACCCAACGAGCAGTACTTC.

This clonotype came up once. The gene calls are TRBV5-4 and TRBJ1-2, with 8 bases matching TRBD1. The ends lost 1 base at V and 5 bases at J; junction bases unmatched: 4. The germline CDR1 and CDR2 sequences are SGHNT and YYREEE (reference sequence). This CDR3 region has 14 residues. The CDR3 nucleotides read TGTGCCAGCAGCTTGACCGGACAGGGATATGGCTACACCTTC. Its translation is CASSLTGQGYGYTF. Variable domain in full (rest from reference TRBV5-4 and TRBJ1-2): ETGVTQSPTHLIKTRGQQVTLRCSSQSGHNTVSWYQQALGQGPQFIFQYYREEENGRGNFPPRFSGLQFPNYSSELNVNALELDDSALYLCASSLTGQGYGYTFGSGTRLTVV.

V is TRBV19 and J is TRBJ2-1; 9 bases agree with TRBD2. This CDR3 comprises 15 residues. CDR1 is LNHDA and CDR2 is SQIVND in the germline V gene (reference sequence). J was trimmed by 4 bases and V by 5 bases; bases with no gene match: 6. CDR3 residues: CASSLPSGKYNEQFF. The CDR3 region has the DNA TGTGCCAGTAGTCTACCTAGCGGGAAATACAATGAGCAGTTCTTC.

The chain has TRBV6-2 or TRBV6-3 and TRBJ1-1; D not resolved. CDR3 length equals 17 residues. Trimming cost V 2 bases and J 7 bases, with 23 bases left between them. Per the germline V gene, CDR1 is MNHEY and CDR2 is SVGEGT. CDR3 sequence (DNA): TGTGCCAGCAGTTACGTTAAGGTCAGAAAGTTAACAATTGAAGCTTTCTTT. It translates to CASSYVKVRKLTIEAFF.

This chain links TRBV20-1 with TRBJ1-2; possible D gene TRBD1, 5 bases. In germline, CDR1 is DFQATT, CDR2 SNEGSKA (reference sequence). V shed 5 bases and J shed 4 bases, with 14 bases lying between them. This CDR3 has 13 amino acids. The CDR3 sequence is CSASGTGSYGYTF. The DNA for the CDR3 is TGCAGTGCTTCCGGGACGGGAAGCTATGGCTACACCTTC.

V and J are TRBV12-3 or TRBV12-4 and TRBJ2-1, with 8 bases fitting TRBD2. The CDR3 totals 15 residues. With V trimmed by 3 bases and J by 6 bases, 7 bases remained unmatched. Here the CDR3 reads CASSFRGGLFNEQFF. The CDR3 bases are TGTGCCAGCAGTTTCCGGGGGGGACTCTTCAATGAGCAGTTCTTC.

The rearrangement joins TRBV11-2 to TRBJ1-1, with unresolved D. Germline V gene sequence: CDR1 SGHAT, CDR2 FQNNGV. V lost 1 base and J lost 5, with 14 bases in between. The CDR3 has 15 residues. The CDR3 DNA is TGTGCCAGCAGCTTAGGTCGGGGAATGGGGACTGAAGCTTTCTTT. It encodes CASSLGRGMGTEAFF.

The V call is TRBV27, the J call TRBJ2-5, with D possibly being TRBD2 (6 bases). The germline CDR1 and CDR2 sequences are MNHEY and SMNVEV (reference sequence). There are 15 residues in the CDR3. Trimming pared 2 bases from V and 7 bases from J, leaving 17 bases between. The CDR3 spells CASSLVGRGFGTQYF. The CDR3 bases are TGTGCCAGCAGTTTAGTCGGACGGGGGTTCGGGACCCAGTACTTC.

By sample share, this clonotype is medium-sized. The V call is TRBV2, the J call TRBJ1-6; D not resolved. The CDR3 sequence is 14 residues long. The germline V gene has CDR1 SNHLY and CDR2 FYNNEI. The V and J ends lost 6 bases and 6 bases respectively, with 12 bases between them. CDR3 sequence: CASSGRNGNSPLHF. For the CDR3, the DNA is TGTGCCAGCAGCGGGAGAAACGGTAATTCACCCCTCCACTTT.

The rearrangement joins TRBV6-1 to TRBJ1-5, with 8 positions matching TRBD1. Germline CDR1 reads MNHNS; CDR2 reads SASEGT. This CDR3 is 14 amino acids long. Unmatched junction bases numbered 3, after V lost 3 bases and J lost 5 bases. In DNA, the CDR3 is TGTGCCAGCAGTGACGGACAGGGATATCAGCCCCAGCATTTT. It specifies CASSDGQGYQPQHF.

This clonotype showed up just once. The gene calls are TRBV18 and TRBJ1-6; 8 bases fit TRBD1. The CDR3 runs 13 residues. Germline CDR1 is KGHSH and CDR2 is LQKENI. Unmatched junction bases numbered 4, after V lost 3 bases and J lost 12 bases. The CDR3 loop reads CASSPGQVGPLHF. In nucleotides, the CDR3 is TGTGCCAGCTCACCGGGACAGGTCGGACCCCTCCACTTT.

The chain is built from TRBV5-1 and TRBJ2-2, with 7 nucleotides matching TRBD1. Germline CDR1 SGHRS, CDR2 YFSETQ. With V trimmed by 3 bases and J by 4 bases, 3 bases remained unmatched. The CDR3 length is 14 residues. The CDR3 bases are TGCGCCAGCAGCTCCGGGACAGCCACCGGGGAGCTGTTTTTT. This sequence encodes CASSSGTATGELFF.

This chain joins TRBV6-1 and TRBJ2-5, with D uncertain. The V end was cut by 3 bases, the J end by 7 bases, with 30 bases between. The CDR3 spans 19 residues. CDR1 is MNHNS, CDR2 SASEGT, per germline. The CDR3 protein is CASSDRRLDWTLGFSTQYF. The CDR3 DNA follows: TGTGCCAGCAGTGATCGTCGACTTGATTGGACCCTTGGATTCTCGACCCAGTACTTC.

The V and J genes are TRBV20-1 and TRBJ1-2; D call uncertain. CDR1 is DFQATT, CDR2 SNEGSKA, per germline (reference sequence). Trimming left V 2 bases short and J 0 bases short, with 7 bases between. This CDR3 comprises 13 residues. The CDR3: CSARNRTNYGYTF. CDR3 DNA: TGCAGTGCTAGAAACCGAACTAACTATGGCTACACCTTC.

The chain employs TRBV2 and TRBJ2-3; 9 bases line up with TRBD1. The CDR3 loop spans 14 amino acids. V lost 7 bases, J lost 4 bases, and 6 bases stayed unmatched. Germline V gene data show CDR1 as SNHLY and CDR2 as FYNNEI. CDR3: CASTRDREPDTQYF. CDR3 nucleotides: TGTGCCAGCACCCGGGACAGGGAACCAGATACGCAGTATTTT.

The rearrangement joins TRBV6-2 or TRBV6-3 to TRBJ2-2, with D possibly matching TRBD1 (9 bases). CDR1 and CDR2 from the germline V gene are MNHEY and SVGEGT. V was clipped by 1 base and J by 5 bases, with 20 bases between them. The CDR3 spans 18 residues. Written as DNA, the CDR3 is TGTGCCAGCAGTTACTTAGCGGGACAGGGAAGTCGGACCGGGGAGCTGTTTTTT. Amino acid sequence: CASSYLAGQGSRTGELFF.

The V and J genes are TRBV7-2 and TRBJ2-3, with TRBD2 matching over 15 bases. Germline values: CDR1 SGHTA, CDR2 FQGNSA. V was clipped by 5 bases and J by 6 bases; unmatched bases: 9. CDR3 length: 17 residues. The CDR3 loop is CASSPPGLAGGLDTQYF. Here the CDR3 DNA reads TGTGCCAGCAGCCCCCCGGGACTAGCGGGGGGCCTGGATACGCAGTATTTT.

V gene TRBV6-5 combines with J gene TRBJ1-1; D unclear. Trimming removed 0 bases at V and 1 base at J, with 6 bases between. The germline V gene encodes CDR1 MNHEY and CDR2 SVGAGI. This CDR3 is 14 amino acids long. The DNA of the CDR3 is TGTGCCAGCAGTTACTCGGAACCGAACACTGAAGCTTTCTTT. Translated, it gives CASSYSEPNTEAFF.

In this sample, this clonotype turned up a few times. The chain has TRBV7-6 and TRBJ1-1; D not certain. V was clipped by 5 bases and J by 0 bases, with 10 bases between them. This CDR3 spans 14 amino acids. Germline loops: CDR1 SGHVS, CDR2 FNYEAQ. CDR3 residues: CASSRTDLNTEAFF. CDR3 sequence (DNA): TGTGCCAGCAGCCGGACGGACCTGAACACTGAAGCTTTCTTT.

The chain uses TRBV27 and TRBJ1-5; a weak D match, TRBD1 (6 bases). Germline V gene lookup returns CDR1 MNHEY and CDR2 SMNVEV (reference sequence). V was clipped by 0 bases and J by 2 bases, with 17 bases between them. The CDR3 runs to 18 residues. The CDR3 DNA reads TGTGCCAGCAGTTTATCGTGGGCCGGACAGCTTGGCAATCAGCCCCAGCATTTT. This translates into CASSLSWAGQLGNQPQHF.

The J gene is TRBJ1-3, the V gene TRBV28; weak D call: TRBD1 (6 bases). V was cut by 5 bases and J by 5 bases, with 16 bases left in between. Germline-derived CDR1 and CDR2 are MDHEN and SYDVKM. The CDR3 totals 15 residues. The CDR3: CASSPGGQKRNTIYF. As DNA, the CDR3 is TGTGCCAGCAGTCCTGGGGGACAAAAGCGAAACACCATATATTTT.